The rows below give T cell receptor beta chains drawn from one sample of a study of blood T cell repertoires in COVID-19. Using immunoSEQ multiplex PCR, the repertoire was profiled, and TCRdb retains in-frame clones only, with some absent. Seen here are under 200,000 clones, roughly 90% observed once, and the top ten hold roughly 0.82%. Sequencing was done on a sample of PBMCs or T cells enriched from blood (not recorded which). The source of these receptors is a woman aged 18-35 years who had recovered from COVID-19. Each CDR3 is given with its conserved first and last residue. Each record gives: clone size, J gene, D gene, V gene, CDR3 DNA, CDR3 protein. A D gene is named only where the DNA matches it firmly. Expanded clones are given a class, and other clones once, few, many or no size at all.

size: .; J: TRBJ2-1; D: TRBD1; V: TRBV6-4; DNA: TGTGCCAGCAGATCCAACAGGGGGGTGGGTGAGCAGTTCTTC; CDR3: CASRSNRGVGEQFF
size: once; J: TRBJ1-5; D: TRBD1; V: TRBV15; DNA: TGTGCCACCAGCACCCGACAGACAGGGAAGCCCCAGCATTTT; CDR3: CATSTRQTGKPQHF
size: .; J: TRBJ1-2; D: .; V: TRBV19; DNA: TGTGCCAGTAGTATAAACCCAGGCATCGGCTATGGCTACACCTTC; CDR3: CASSINPGIGYGYTF
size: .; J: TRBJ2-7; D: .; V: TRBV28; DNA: TGTGCCAGCAGTTTTTCTTTGGGGGCTAACGAGCAGTACTTC; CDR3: CASSFSLGANEQYF
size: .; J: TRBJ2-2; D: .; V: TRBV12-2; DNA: TGTGCAAGTCGCTTAATCAGGACTAGCGGGGGGAACACCGGGGAGCTGTTTTTT; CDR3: CASRLIRTSGGNTGELFF
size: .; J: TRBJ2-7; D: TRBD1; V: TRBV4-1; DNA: TGCGCCAGCAGCCTAACACAGGGGTCCCACTACGAGCAGTACTTC; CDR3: CASSLTQGSHYEQYF
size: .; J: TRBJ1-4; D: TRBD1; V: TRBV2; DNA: TGTGCCAGCAGAAACCCCGGGACAGGGGATGAAAAACTGTTTTTT; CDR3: CASRNPGTGDEKLFF
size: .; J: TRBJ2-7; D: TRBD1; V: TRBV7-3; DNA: TGTGCCAGCAGCCTAATGACAGGGTGGCACGAGCAGTACTTC; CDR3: CASSLMTGWHEQYF
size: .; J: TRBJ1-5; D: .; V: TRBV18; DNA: TGTGCCAGCTCACCACCTGGCGGGGGCGCGGGTGGTAGCAATCAGCCCCAGCATTTT; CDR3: CASSPPGGGAGGSNQPQHF
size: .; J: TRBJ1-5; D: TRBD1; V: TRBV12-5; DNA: TGTGCTAGTAAAGCCAGGGACAGGTCATATCAGCCCCAGCATTTT; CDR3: CASKARDRSYQPQHF
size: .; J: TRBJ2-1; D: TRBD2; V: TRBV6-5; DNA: TGTGCCAGCAGTTACTCGAGCGGGAGATGGTTCAATGAGCAGTTCTTC; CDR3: CASSYSSGRWFNEQFF
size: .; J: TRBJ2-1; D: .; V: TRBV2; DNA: TGTGCCAGCAGCGAGGGACTCTCCTACAATGAGCAGTTCTTC; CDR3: CASSEGLSYNEQFF
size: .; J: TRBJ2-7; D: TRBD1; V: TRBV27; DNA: TGTGCCAGCAGTCTCGGACAGGGGTCCTACGAGCAGTACTTC; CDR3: CASSLGQGSYEQYF
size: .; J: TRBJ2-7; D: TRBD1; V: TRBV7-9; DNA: TGTGCCAGCAGCTCGCGACAGGGAATTAGAGACTACGAGCAGTACTTC; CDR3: CASSSRQGIRDYEQYF
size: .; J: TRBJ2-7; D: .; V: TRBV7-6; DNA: TGTGCCAGCAGCTTAGAGCGGTGGCACTACGAGCAGTACTTC; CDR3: CASSLERWHYEQYF
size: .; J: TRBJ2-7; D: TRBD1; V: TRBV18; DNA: TGTGCCAGCTCACCTAAGACAGGGAGCTCCTACGAGCAGTACTTC; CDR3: CASSPKTGSSYEQYF
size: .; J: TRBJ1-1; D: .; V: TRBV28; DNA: TGTGCCAGCAGAGCGTACAGGGACACTGAAGCTTTCTTT; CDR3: CASRAYRDTEAFF
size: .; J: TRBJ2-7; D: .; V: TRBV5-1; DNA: TGCGCCAGCAGCTCGGACAGCACCCACGGGCAGTACTTC; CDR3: CASSSDSTHGQYF
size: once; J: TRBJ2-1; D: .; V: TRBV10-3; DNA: TGTGCCATCAGTGACCTTGCAACTAGCTACAATGAGCAGTTCTTC; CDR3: CAISDLATSYNEQFF
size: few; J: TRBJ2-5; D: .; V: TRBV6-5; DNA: TGTGCCACCTCCGGACAGCAAGAGACCCAGTACTTC; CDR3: CATSGQQETQYF
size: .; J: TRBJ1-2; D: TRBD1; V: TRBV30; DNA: TGTGCCTGGAAGGCCCCGGGACAGAACTATGGCTACACCTTC; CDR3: CAWKAPGQNYGYTF
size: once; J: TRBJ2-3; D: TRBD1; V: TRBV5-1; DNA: TGCGCCAGCAGCTGGCCCCGGGACAGGGGGATCACAGATACGCAGTATTTT; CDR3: CASSWPRDRGITDTQYF
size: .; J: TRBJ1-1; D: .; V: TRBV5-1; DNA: TGCGCCAGCAGCTTGGTAGCCACATGGAACACTGAAGCTTTCTTT; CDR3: CASSLVATWNTEAFF
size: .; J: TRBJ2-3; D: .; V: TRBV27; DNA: TGTGCCAGCAGTTCTTACCTATATAGCGCCGAGACGGGGGATACGCAGTATTTT; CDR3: CASSSYLYSAETGDTQYF
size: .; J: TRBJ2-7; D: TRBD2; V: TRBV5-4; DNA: TGTGCCAGCAGCTCCGCGGGGGTCGAGCGGTACGAGCAGTACTTC; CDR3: CASSSAGVERYEQYF
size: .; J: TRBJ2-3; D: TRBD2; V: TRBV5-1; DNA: TGCGCCAGCAGCCTGACGACTAGCAGCGCAGATACGCAGTATTTT; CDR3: CASSLTTSSADTQYF
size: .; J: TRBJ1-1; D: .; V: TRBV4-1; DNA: TGCGCCAGCAGCCAAGGGGCCATTAACACTGAAGCTTTCTTT; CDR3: CASSQGAINTEAFF
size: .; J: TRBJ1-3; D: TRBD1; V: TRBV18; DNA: TGTGCCAGCTCACCACCCATCCGGGACAGCTCTGGAAACACCATATATTTT; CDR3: CASSPPIRDSSGNTIYF
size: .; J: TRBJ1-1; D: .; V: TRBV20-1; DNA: TGCAGTGCCAGCGCGGGATTCGAAGCTTTCTTT; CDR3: CSASAGFEAFF
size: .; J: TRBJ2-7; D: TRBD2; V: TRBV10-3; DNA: TGTGCCATCAGTGGGCCAAGTAGCGGGAGCCACGAGCAGTACTTC; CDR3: CAISGPSSGSHEQYF
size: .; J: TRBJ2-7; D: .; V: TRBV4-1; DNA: TGCGCCAGCAGCCAACGCGACGGAGCCTACGAGCAGTACTTC; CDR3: CASSQRDGAYEQYF
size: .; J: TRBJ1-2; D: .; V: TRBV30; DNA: TGTGCCCTTAACGTTCATAGAAACTATGGCTACACCTTC; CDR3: CALNVHRNYGYTF
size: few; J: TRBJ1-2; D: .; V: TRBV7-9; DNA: TGTGCCAGCTCTAGGGGGGGCGATCTCTATGGCTACACCTTC; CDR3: CASSRGGDLYGYTF
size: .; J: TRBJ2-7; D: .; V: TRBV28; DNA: TGTGCCAGCAGCACCTACGAGCAGTACTTC; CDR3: CASSTYEQYF
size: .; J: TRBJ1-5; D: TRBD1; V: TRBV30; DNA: TGTGCCTGGTCTAGTCACAGGGGTAGCAATCAGCCCCAGCATTTT; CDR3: CAWSSHRGSNQPQHF
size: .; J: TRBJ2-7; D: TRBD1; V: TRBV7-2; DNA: TGTGCCAGCAGCTTCCAACGGGACAGGCTCACCTTC; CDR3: CASSFQRDRLTF
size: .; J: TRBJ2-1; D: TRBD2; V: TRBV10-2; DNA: TGCGCCAGCAGCGTTCTACCGGGACTAGCCTCCTACAATGAGCAGTTCTTC; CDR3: CASSVLPGLASYNEQFF
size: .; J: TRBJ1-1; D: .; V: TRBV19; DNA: TGTGCCAGTAGTACCCGAAGCCCGGGGAACACTGAAGCTTTCTTT; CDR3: CASSTRSPGNTEAFF
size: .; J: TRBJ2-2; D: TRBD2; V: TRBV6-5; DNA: TGTGCCAGCAGTTACTGGCGGGAGGGCCGGGAGCTGTTTTTT; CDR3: CASSYWREGRELFF
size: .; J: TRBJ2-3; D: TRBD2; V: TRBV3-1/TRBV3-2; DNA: TGTGCCAGCAGCCCTAGCGGTTCCACAGATACGCAGTATTTT; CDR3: CASSPSGSTDTQYF
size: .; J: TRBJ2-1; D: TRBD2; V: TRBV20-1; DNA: TGCAGTGCTAGTCAAGCGGGACTATCCTACAATGAGCAGTTCTTC; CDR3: CSASQAGLSYNEQFF
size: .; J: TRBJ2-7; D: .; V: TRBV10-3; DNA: TGTGCCATCAGTCCTACGGGTAACGAGCAGTACTTC; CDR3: CAISPTGNEQYF
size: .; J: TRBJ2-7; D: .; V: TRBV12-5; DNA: TGTGCTAGTGGTTTCGGACTATCGGCCGAGCAGTACTTC; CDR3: CASGFGLSAEQYF
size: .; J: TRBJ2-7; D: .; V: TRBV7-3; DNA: TGTGCCAGCAGCCACTCGCCAGGCAGCTCCTACGAGCAGTACTTC; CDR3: CASSHSPGSSYEQYF
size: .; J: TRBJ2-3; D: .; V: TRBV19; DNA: TGTGCCAGTAGTATAGGACTATTCGGAAGCACAGATACGCAGTATTTT; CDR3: CASSIGLFGSTDTQYF
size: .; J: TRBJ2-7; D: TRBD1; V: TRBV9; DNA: TGTGCCAGCAGCGTTGATCCGGGACAGGGTCCTAACGAGCAGTACTTC; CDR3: CASSVDPGQGPNEQYF
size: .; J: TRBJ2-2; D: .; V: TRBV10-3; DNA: TGTGCCATCAGCGGGTTCAGGAACACCGGGGAGCTGTTTTTT; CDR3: CAISGFRNTGELFF
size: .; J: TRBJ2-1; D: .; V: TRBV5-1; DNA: TGCGCCAGCACCGGATCTGTCGTAGCGCATGAGCAGTTCTTC; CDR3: CASTGSVVAHEQFF
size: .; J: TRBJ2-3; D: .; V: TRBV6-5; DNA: TGTGCCAGCAGTTCCCAACTAGCAGTCACAGATACGCAGTATTTT; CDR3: CASSSQLAVTDTQYF
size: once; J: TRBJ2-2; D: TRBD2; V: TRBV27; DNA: TGTGCCAGCAGTTTAATGGCTAGCGGCACCGGGGAGCTGTTTTTT; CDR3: CASSLMASGTGELFF
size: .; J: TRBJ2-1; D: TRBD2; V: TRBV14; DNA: TGTGCCAGCAGCCAAGATTCCCGTACTAGCGGGATTTACAATGAGCAGTTCTTC; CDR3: CASSQDSRTSGIYNEQFF
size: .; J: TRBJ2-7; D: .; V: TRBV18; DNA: TGTGCCAGCTCACCACCGGGGGCGGACCGGCTCACAAACAACTACGAGCAGTACTTC; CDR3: CASSPPGADRLTNNYEQYF
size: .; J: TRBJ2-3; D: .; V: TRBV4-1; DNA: TGCGCCAGCAGCCAACCGACAGGCTCGAGGGATACGCAGTATTTT; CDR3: CASSQPTGSRDTQYF